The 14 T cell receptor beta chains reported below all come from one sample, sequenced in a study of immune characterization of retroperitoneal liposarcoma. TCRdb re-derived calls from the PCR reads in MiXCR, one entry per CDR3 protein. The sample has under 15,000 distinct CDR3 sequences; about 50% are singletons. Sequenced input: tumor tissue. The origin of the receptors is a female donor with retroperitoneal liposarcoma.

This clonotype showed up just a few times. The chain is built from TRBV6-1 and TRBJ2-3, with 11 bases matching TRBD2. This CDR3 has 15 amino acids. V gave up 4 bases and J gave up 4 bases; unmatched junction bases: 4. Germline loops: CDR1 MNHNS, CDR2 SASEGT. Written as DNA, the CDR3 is TGTGCCAGCAGTGGAGGGACTAGCGGCGCAGATACGCAGTATTTT. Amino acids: CASSGGTSGADTQYF.

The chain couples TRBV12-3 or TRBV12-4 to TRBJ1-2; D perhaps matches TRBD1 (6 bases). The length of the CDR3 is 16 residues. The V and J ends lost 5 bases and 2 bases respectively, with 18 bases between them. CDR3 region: CASSPSGGRSNYGYTF. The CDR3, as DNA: TGTGCCAGCAGTCCCTCTGGGGGCAGGTCGAACTATGGCTACACCTTC.

The CDR3 spells CASRVYTGKPNSPLHF. The CDR3 DNA reads as TGTGCCAGCAGGGTTTATACCGGGAAGCCAAATTCACCCCTCCACTTT. This chain joins TRBV27 and TRBJ1-6; D is unclear. The CDR3 has 16 residues. V was shortened by 6 bases and J by 7 bases, with 19 bases between the two germline ends. The germline gives CDR1 MNHEY, CDR2 SMNVEV (reference sequence).

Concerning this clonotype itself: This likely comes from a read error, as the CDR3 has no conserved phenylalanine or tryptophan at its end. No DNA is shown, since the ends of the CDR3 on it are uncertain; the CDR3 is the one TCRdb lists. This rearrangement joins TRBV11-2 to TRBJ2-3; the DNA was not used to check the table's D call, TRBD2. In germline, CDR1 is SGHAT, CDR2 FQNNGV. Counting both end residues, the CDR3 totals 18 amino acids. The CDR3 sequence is CANSFPGFGREGQNEQYS.

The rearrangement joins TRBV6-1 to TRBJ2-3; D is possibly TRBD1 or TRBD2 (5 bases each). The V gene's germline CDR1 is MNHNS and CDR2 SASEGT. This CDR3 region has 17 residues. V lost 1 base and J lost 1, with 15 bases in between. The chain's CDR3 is CASSEGDVLMRTDTQYF. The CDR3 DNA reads TGTGCCAGCAGTGAAGGGGACGTCTTAATGCGCACAGATACGCAGTATTTT.

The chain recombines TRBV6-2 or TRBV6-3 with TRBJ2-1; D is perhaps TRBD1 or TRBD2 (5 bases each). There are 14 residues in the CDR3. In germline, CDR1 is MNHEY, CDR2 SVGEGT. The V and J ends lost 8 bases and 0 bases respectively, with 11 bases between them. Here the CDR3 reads CASGTPSSYNEQFF. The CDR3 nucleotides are TGTGCCAGCGGGACCCCGAGCTCCTACAATGAGCAGTTCTTC.

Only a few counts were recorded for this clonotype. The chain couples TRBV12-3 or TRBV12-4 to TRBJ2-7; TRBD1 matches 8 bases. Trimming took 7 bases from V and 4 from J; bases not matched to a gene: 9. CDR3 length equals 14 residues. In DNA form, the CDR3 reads TGTGCCAGCAAGGTCGGGACAGGACTTTACGAGCAGTACTTC. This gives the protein CASKVGTGLYEQYF.

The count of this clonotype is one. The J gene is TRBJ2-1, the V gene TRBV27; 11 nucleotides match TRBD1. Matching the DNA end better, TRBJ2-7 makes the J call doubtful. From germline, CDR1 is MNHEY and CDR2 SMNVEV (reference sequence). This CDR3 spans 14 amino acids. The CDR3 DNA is TGTGCCAGCAGTTTATGGGGGACAGGGGGCGAGCAGTACTTC. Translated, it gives CASSLWGTGGEQYF.

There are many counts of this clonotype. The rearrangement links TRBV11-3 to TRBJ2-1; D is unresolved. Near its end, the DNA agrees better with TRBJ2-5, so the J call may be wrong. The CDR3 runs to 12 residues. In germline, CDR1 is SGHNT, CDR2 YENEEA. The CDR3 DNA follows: TGTGCCAGCAGCTTAGGAAATGGCTTCCAGTACTTC. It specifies CASSLGNGFQYF.

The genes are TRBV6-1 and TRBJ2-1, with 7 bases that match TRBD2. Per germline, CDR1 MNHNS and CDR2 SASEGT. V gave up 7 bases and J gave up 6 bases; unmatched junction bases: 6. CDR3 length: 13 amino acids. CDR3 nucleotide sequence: TGTGCCAGCACCGGGACTACCATCAATGAGCAGTTCTTC. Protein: CASTGTTINEQFF.

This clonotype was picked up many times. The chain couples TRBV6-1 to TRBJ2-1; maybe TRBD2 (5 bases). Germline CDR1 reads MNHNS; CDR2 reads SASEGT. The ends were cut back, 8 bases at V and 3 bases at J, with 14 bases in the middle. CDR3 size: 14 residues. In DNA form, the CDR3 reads TGTGCCAGCGGCCCCTCTAGCAACTACAATGAGCAGTTCTTC. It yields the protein CASGPSSNYNEQFF.

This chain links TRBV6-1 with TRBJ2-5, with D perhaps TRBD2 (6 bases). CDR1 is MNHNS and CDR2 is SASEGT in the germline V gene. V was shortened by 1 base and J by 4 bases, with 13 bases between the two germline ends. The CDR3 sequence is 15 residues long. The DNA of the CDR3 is TGTGCCAGCAGTGAAGTAGCTAGCGTTGGAGAGACCCAGTACTTC. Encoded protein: CASSEVASVGETQYF.

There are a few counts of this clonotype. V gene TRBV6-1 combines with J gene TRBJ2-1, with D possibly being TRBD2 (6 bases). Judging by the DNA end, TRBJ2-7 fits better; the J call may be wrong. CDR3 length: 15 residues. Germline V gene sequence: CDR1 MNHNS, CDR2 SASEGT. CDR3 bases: TGTGCCAGCAGTGAAGCTGCGCGGGATAACCACGAGCAGTACTTC. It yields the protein CASSEAARDNHEQYF.

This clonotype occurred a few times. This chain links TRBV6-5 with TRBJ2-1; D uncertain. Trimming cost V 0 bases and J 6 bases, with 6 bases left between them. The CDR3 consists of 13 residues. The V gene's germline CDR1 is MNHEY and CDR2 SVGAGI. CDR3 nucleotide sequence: TGTGCCAGCAGTTACTCGATGTCCAATGAGCAGTTCTTC. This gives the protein CASSYSMSNEQFF.